This TCR beta chain was observed in a study of blood T cells in healthy people across ages. A J-beta primer mix and a sample-barcoded 5' primer were used in a second PCR of roughly 7 to 12 cycles. One entry per CDR3 protein, called by TCRdb with MiXCR from the 5' RACE reads. The sample holds approximately 780,000 distinct CDR3 sequences, about a quarter seen once. The sample, approximately 10 milliliters of peripheral blood, was drawn from each donor. This clonotype has just a few counts. The V and J ends lost 2 bases and 10 bases, in that order; junction bases with no gene match: 6. The germline V gene encodes CDR1 MDHEN and CDR2 SYDVKM. The length of the CDR3 is 14 residues. This sample was also put to use in a study of T cells of mothers and their children.

What was sequenced was blood. The sequence was obtained from a boy younger than 18 in good health. The rearrangement joins TRBV28 to TRBJ2-1, with 9 bases matching TRBD1. The CDR3 protein is CASSLGGQGREQFF. The CDR3 DNA sequence: TGTGCCAGCAGTTTAGGGGGACAGGGAAGGGAGCAGTTCTTC. Looking up the rest from reference TRBV28 and TRBJ2-1 gives the full variable domain: DVKVTQSSRYLVKRTGEKVFLECVQDMDHENMFWYRQDPGLGLRLIYFSYDVKMKEKGDIPEGYSVSREKKERFSLILESASTNQTSMYLCASSLGGQGREQFFGPGTRLTVL.